One and the same sample provided the 25 T cell receptor beta chains below, sequenced in a study of blood T cell repertoires in COVID-19. Clones were read by immunoSEQ multiplex PCR, and TCRdb kept only the in-frame ones, dropping some. The table records fewer than 200,000 clones, approximately 78% of them present only once. The sample comprised PBMCs or T cells enriched from blood (not recorded which). These receptors were taken from a woman aged 50 to 60 who had recovered from COVID-19.

V is TRBV19 and J is TRBJ2-1, with 12 bases aligning to TRBD2. Germline CDR1 is LNHDA and CDR2 is SQIVND (reference sequence). This CDR3 region has 15 residues. V was clipped by 5 bases and J by 2 bases; unmatched bases: 1. The CDR3 spells CASSRTSGTYNEQFF. Here the CDR3 DNA reads TGTGCCAGTAGTCGGACTAGCGGGACCTACAATGAGCAGTTCTTC.

The CDR3 sequence: CASSLDSLAYNEQFF. For the CDR3, the DNA is TGTGCCAGCAGCTTGGACTCCTTGGCCTACAATGAGCAGTTCTTC. The rearrangement uses TRBV7-6 and TRBJ2-1; D may be TRBD2 (5 bases). The CDR3 extends over 15 amino acids. Germline CDR1 is SGHVS and CDR2 is FNYEAQ. V was pared by 3 bases and J by 2 bases, with 11 bases between. Using reference TRBV7-6 and TRBJ2-1 for the parts outside the CDR3, the full variable domain is GAGVSQSPRYKVTKRGQDVALRCDPISGHVSLYWYRQALGQGPEFLTYFNYEAQQDKSGLPNDRFSAERPEGSISTLTIQRTEQRDSAMYRCASSLDSLAYNEQFFGPGTRLTVL.

The chain couples TRBV2 to TRBJ2-5; weak D call: TRBD1 (6 bases). The V and J ends lost 4 bases and 4 bases respectively, with 10 bases between them. Germline CDR1 is SNHLY and CDR2 is FYNNEI. The CDR3 sequence is 13 residues long. The CDR3 region has the DNA TGTGCCAGCAGTGTCAGCAGGGGAGAGACCCAGTACTTC. Translation gives CASSVSRGETQYF. The full variable domain, with the rest looked up from reference TRBV2 and TRBJ2-5, is EPEVTQTPSHQVTQMGQEVILRCVPISNHLYFYWYRQILGQKVEFLVSFYNNEISEKSEIFDDQFSVERPDGSNFTLKIRSTKLEDSAMYFCASSVSRGETQYFGPGTRLLVL.

In its sample, this clone was seen many times. This chain joins TRBV21-1 and TRBJ2-7; no DNA check was done on the table's D call, TRBD2. TRBV21-1 is shown as a pseudogene. The CDR3 length is 15 residues. CDR3 amino acids: CASSNRKREDYEQYF. In nucleotides, the CDR3 is TGTGCCAGCAGCAATAGGAAGCGGGAGGACTACGAGCAGTACTTC.

This rearrangement joins TRBV3-1 (or the pseudogene TRBV3-2) to TRBJ2-2, with TRBD2 matching 15 bases. V was pared by 4 bases and J by 9 bases, with 6 bases of the junction left unmatched. Per the germline V gene, CDR1 is LGHDT and CDR2 is YNNKEL (reference sequence). The CDR3 is made up of 16 amino acids. CDR3 loop: CASSLGTSGRRRELFF. DNA of the CDR3: TGTGCCAGCAGCCTCGGGACTAGCGGGAGGCGCAGGGAGCTGTTTTTT.

The J gene is TRBJ1-4, the V gene TRBV12-3 or TRBV12-4; D call uncertain. Trimming removed 5 bases from V and 8 bases from J, with 12 bases in between. The CDR3 runs to 13 residues. The DNA for the CDR3 is TGTGCCAGCAGTGCAGAGGAGGGCGAAAAACTGTTTTTT. This codes for CASSAEEGEKLFF.

V and J are TRBV20-1 and TRBJ1-2; D gene unclear. The germline V gene encodes CDR1 DFQATT and CDR2 SNEGSKA (reference sequence). The CDR3 runs to 12 residues. Between the trimmed V and J ends, which lost 3 bases and 0 bases, there was a span of 5 bases. The CDR3: CSASSANYGYTF. In nucleotides, the CDR3 is TGCAGTGCTAGTTCCGCTAACTATGGCTACACCTTC.

This chain links TRBV10-2 with TRBJ2-7, with 7 bases matching TRBD2. CDR1 is WSHSY, CDR2 SAAADI, per germline. The CDR3 covers 16 residues. V shed 2 bases and J 2 bases; nucleotides not matched to a gene: 9. The CDR3, as DNA: TGCGCCAGCAGTGAGGACGTCAAGCGGGGCGCCTACGAGCAGTACTTC. Protein product: CASSEDVKRGAYEQYF.

The chain couples TRBV5-1 to TRBJ2-1; TRBD2 matches at 11 bases. CDR1 and CDR2 from the germline V gene are SGHRS and YFSETQ. The V segment lost 0 bases and the J segment 8 bases; nucleotides outside the gene matches: 4. This CDR3 comprises 15 residues. CDR3 in amino acids: CASSLGLAGQDEQFF. The CDR3 DNA sequence: TGCGCCAGCAGCTTGGGACTAGCGGGACAAGATGAGCAGTTCTTC. Drawing the rest from reference TRBV5-1 and TRBJ2-1, the complete variable domain is KAGVTQTPRYLIKTRGQQVTLSCSPISGHRSVSWYQQTPGQGLQFLFEYFSETQRNKGNFPGRFSGRQFSNSRSEMNVSTLELGDSALYLCASSLGLAGQDEQFFGPGTRLTVL.

This clone occurred a few times. The gene calls are TRBV5-1 and TRBJ2-1; the match to TRBD2 covers 8 bases. The V gene end was trimmed by 0 bases and the J gene end by 13 bases; junction bases not matched to a gene: 9. This CDR3 is 14 amino acids long. Per the germline V gene, CDR1 is SGHRS and CDR2 is YFSETQ. The CDR3 nucleotides are TGCGCCAGCAGCTTGGACGTTAGCGGGAAGTATCAGTTCTTC. Residues: CASSLDVSGKYQFF.

The gene calls are TRBV24-1 and TRBJ2-2, with 11 bases identical to TRBD2. CDR1 and CDR2 (germline): KGHDR, SFDVKD. The CDR3 contains 20 residues. Germline trimming cut 2 bases from V and 0 bases from J; bases unmatched to any gene: 10. The CDR3 nucleotides are TGTGCCACCAGTGATTCCCCGGGACTAGCGGAGGTTGCGAACACCGGGGAGCTGTTTTTT. This encodes CATSDSPGLAEVANTGELFF.

CDR3 region: CASSSGTGTGELFF. The CDR3 DNA reads TGTGCCAGCAGCTCCGGTACGGGCACCGGGGAGCTGTTTTTT. This sequence joins TRBV3-1 (or the pseudogene TRBV3-2) and TRBJ2-2; D call uncertain. The CDR3 loop spans 14 amino acids. Looked up from germline, CDR1 is LGHDT and CDR2 is YNNKEL (reference sequence). V lost 5 bases to trimming and J lost 4 bases, with 11 bases between them.

This clone was observed once. V usage is TRBV6-1 and J usage is TRBJ2-4; 7 bases are a match to TRBD2. CDR1 is MNHNS and CDR2 is SASEGT in the germline V gene. With 4 bases clipped from V and 0 bases from J, the junction kept 9 bases outside the gene matches. CDR3 size: 17 residues. The CDR3 region is CASSGESSGLAKNIQYF. The CDR3 region has the DNA TGTGCCAGCAGTGGCGAATCTAGCGGATTAGCCAAAAACATTCAGTACTTC.

This clone was counted many times. V gene TRBV6-2 or TRBV6-3 combines with J gene TRBJ2-7; 8 bases line up with TRBD2. The J segment lost 4 bases and the V segment lost 0 bases, leaving 8 bases of the junction unmatched. This CDR3 region has 16 residues. CDR1 is MNHEY and CDR2 is SVGEGT in the germline V gene. The CDR3 is CASSYSTGGTRYEQYF. The DNA of the CDR3 is TGTGCCAGCAGTTACTCGACGGGGGGGACCCGATACGAGCAGTACTTC.

This chain connects TRBV19 to TRBJ2-1; 7 bases map to TRBD1. Looked up from germline, CDR1 is LNHDA and CDR2 is SQIVND (reference sequence). J gave up 3 bases and V 6 bases, and 8 bases lay outside the gene matches. This CDR3 has 15 residues. The CDR3 coding sequence is TGTGCCAGTAGGCCTCCGGGACAGCTCTACAATGAGCAGTTCTTC. Encoded protein: CASRPPGQLYNEQFF.

The chain has TRBV3-1 (or the pseudogene TRBV3-2) and TRBJ2-7, with D perhaps matching TRBD2 (5 bases). Germline V lookup: CDR1 LGHDT, CDR2 YNNKEL (reference sequence). V was shortened by 2 bases and J by 6 bases, with 11 bases between the two germline ends. This CDR3 is 13 amino acids long. Written as DNA, the CDR3 is TGTGCCAGCAGCCAATATCGAGGGTCCGAGCAGTACTTC. It yields the protein CASSQYRGSEQYF.

This chain connects TRBV5-8 to TRBJ1-4, with 9 positions matching TRBD1. V lost 4 bases, J lost 5 bases, and 6 bases stayed unmatched. Germline CDR1 is SGHTS and CDR2 is YDEGEE. CDR3 length equals 15 residues. The CDR3 coding sequence is TGTGCCAGCAGCCTACAGGGGGCGCCGAATGAAAAACTGTTTTTT. This codes for CASSLQGAPNEKLFF.

This clone appeared once. The chain joins TRBV6-1 to TRBJ2-7; the match to TRBD2 covers 12 bases. Germline CDR1 and CDR2: MNHNS and SASEGT. V was clipped by 2 bases and J by 4 bases; unmatched bases: 3. CDR3 size: 15 residues. The CDR3 DNA follows: TGTGCCAGCAGTGAATGGCTAGCGGGAGGGTACGAGCAGTACTTC. It yields the protein CASSEWLAGGYEQYF.

This chain links TRBV28 with TRBJ1-4; 9 bases map to TRBD1. J gave up 0 bases and V 6 bases, and 11 bases lay outside the gene matches. Per the germline V gene, CDR1 is MDHEN and CDR2 is SYDVKM. The CDR3 extends over 18 amino acids. The CDR3 loop reads CASSPGTGPRSTNEKLFF. DNA of the CDR3: TGTGCCAGCAGCCCTGGGACAGGGCCCCGTTCAACTAATGAAAAACTGTTTTTT.

The chain employs TRBV18 and TRBJ1-6; D not resolved. Germline V CDR1 and CDR2: KGHSH, LQKENI. CDR3 length equals 14 residues. V was pared by 6 bases and J by 8 bases, with 14 bases between. The CDR3 DNA is TGTGCCAGCTCTATTACAGAGTTGGATTCACCCCTCCACTTT. It encodes CASSITELDSPLHF.

This sequence joins TRBV11-2 and TRBJ1-5, with D uncertain. V lost 1 base and J lost 9, with 10 bases in between. Per the germline V gene, CDR1 is SGHAT and CDR2 is FQNNGV. CDR3 size: 13 residues. The CDR3 bases are TGTGCCAGCAGCTTAGGGGCCCAATGGCCCCAGCATTTT. Its protein is CASSLGAQWPQHF.

V and J are TRBV5-3 and TRBJ2-1; 7 nucleotides line up with TRBD2. TRBV5-3 is designated an ORF whose function remains uncertain. V dropped 6 bases and J dropped 2; count of bases not matched to a gene: 8. This CDR3 spans 15 amino acids. The CDR3 nucleotides read TGTGCCAGAACCACTCCTAGCGGAGCCTACAATGAGCAGTTCTTC. This encodes CARTTPSGAYNEQFF.

The table lists this clone with a few counts. The rearrangement uses TRBV11-2 and TRBJ2-6; 8 positions agree with TRBD1. CDR3 length: 19 residues. CDR1 is SGHAT, CDR2 FQNNGV, per germline. Trimming took 7 bases from V and 1 from J; bases not matched to a gene: 15. CDR3 in DNA: TGTGCCAGCATCCCCGCTCCAGGGACAGGAGTATCTGGGGCCAACGTCCTGACTTTC. Translating it yields CASIPAPGTGVSGANVLTF.

The rearrangement joins TRBV4-1 to TRBJ2-7, with D tentatively TRBD2 (6 bases). Trimming removed 1 base from V and 6 bases from J, with 13 bases in between. CDR1 and CDR2 (germline): MGHRA, YSYEKL. The CDR3 is 14 amino acids. This CDR3 reads CASSQVRGEIEQYF. The DNA of the CDR3 is TGCGCCAGCAGCCAAGTGCGCGGGGAGATCGAGCAGTACTTC.

The rearrangement uses TRBV5-1 and TRBJ2-5; D gene uncertain. CDR3 length: 15 residues. Germline V gene lookup returns CDR1 SGHRS and CDR2 YFSETQ. V lost 0 bases to trimming and J lost 0 bases, with 9 bases between them. The CDR3 bases are TGCGCCAGCAGCTTGGAGAGCCGGTACCAAGAGACCCAGTACTTC. Translated, it gives CASSLESRYQETQYF.